This is a list of T cell receptor beta chains from one sample in a study of OX40 agonist ivuxolimab in advanced cancers. Clones were read by immunoSEQ multiplex PCR, and TCRdb kept only the in-frame ones, dropping some. The data contain under 13,000 clones, 65% to 80% of them singletons. This sample comprised CD4+ or CD8+ T cells sorted from blood, obtained in a trial of the OX40 agonist ivuxolimab. Receptors originate from an adult with an advanced solid tumor such as melanoma, head and neck, liver or kidney cancer. Both conserved end residues are part of each CDR3. D genes are given only for firm matches. Where a row states a size, it is once, few, many or the class of an expanded clone; other rows omit it.

TRBV5-4	.	TRBJ2-7	.	TGTGCCAGCAGCTTGTACGGAGACTACGAGCAGTACTTC	CASSLYGDYEQYF
TRBV19	TRBD1	TRBJ2-6	.	TGTGCCAGTAGAGCTTTCGACAGGGGCCACTTGGACGTCCTGACTTTC	CASRAFDRGHLDVLTF
TRBV5-1	.	TRBJ2-7	.	TGCGCCAGCAGTCCTGGTACCTACGAGCAGTACTTC	CASSPGTYEQYF
TRBV10-3	TRBD2	TRBJ2-7	medium-sized	TGTGCCATCAGTGTAGCGGGAGGGTCCTACGAGCAGTACTTC	CAISVAGGSYEQYF
TRBV19	.	TRBJ1-3	.	TGTGCCAGTAGTCCCTGGACTGATAATGGAAACACCATATATTTT	CASSPWTDNGNTIYF
TRBV19	.	TRBJ2-2	.	TGTGCCAGTAGTATAGTACCCAGGGCCGGGGAGCTGTTTTTT	CASSIVPRAGELFF
TRBV30	TRBD2	TRBJ2-3	.	TGTGCCTGCCTGGGCGGGGGGCGGACAGATACGCAGTATTTT	CACLGGGRTDTQYF
TRBV7-9	.	TRBJ1-1	few	TGTGCCAGCAGTAGCGGTGGGGCTGAAGCTTTCTTT	CASSSGGAEAFF
TRBV5-1	TRBD2	TRBJ2-3	.	TGCGCCAGCAGCATCCTCCCGCTCGGGACTAGCGGCACAGATACGCAGTATTTT	CASSILPLGTSGTDTQYF
TRBV30	TRBD1	TRBJ2-5	.	TGTGCCTGGAGTCAGGGGGCCCAAGAGACCCAGTACTTC	CAWSQGAQETQYF
TRBV13	TRBD2	TRBJ2-3	once	TGTGCCAGCAGCAAAGTGGCGGGACTAGCGGGGGATTCCCCAGATACGCAGTATTTT	CASSKVAGLAGDSPDTQYF
TRBV6-4	TRBD1	TRBJ2-2	.	TGTGCCAGCAGTGACACGACAGGGGGGGACACCGGGGAGCTGTTTTTT	CASSDTTGGDTGELFF
TRBV27	.	TRBJ1-2	medium-sized	TGTGCCAGCAGACGACTAGACACGGATGGCTACACCTTC	CASRRLDTDGYTF
TRBV7-9	.	TRBJ1-2	.	TGTGCCAGCAGCGCCTCGAGGACCCAAATCTATGGCTACACCTTC	CASSASRTQIYGYTF
TRBV2	.	TRBJ1-2	.	TGTGCCAGCAGAGACACGGATGGCTACACCTTC	CASRDTDGYTF
TRBV4-1	.	TRBJ2-7	.	TGCGCCAGCAGCCAAGGAGGAACGGGATCTCCCTACGAGCAGTACTTC	CASSQGGTGSPYEQYF
TRBV7-9	.	TRBJ2-2	.	TGTGCCAGCAGTTCAATCCTCACAGGGAACACCGGGGAGCTGTTTTTT	CASSSILTGNTGELFF
TRBV7-6	.	TRBJ2-2	.	TGTGCCAGCAGCACGACCGGGGAGCTGTTTTTT	CASSTTGELFF
TRBV7-9	TRBD1	TRBJ1-4	.	TGTGCCAGCAGCCGGACAGGGCGCGGTGAAAAACTGTTTTTT	CASSRTGRGEKLFF
TRBV7-9	TRBD1	TRBJ2-2	.	TGTGCCAGCAGCCGGGGACAGGATATCACCGGGGAGCTGTTTTTT	CASSRGQDITGELFF
TRBV6-1	.	TRBJ2-7	.	TGTGCCAGCAGTGAAGGGTTGTCCTACGAGCAGTACTTC	CASSEGLSYEQYF
TRBV23-1	.	TRBJ1-4	.	TGCGCCAGCAGTCAATCGGGGCAGGGAAGGGCTCCAGGTAAACTGTTTTTT	CASSQSGQGRAPGKLFF
TRBV7-7	TRBD2	TRBJ2-2	once	TGTGCTAGCAGCCCCTGGACTAGCGGGAGGGCGGCCACCGGGGAGCTGTTTTTT	CASSPWTSGRAATGELFF
TRBV5-1	.	TRBJ1-5	.	TGCGCCAGCAGCTTGGGACCCGGGGGGCAGCCCCAGCATTTT	CASSLGPGGQPQHF
TRBV4-1	TRBD1	TRBJ2-7	.	TGCGCCAGCAGCCAAGCTGGACAGGGAAGGAGCGAGCAGTACTTC	CASSQAGQGRSEQYF
TRBV19	.	TRBJ1-1	.	TGTGCCAGTAGTATAGGGGAGCCATCGAACACTGAAGCTTTCTTT	CASSIGEPSNTEAFF
TRBV6-4	.	TRBJ2-2	.	TGTGCCAGCAGTGACTCCGACTCGAACACCGGGGAGCTGTTTTTT	CASSDSDSNTGELFF
TRBV13	.	TRBJ2-5	.	TGTGCCAGCAGCTTGTGGCGGCAAGAGACCCAGTACTTC	CASSLWRQETQYF
TRBV29-1	TRBD2	TRBJ2-1	.	TGCAGCGTTGGCCTAGCGGGGACCTACAATGAGCAGTTCTTC	CSVGLAGTYNEQFF
TRBV7-2	.	TRBJ1-1	.	TGTGCCAGCAGCTTCCTCATGAACACTGAAGCTTTCTTT	CASSFLMNTEAFF
TRBV9	.	TRBJ2-2	few	TGTGCCAGCAGCGTAGCTGGACAAAACACCGGGGAGCTGTTTTTT	CASSVAGQNTGELFF
TRBV4-1	.	TRBJ2-3	medium-sized	TGCGCCAGCAGCCAAGCGGGCTCAGATACGCAGTATTTT	CASSQAGSDTQYF
TRBV7-3	TRBD2	TRBJ2-7	.	TGTGCCAGCAGCTTAATGGGAGGGCTCTACGAGCAGTACTTC	CASSLMGGLYEQYF
TRBV27	TRBD2	TRBJ2-1	.	TGTGCCAGCAGTTCAAATCTACCGGGACTAGCGGGAGCAAGTGAGCAGTTCTTC	CASSSNLPGLAGASEQFF
TRBV9	TRBD1	TRBJ1-4	.	TGTGCCAGCAGCGTAGGGGACAGGGGAGCTAATGAAAAACTGTTTTTT	CASSVGDRGANEKLFF
TRBV7-9	TRBD1	TRBJ2-5	.	TGTGCCAGCAGCAACTTAAGGGACAGCGCCCAAGAGACCCAGTACTTC	CASSNLRDSAQETQYF
TRBV19	TRBD2	TRBJ2-5	.	TGTGCCAGTAGCAAGGGACTAGGAGCCCCAGAGACCCAGTACTTC	CASSKGLGAPETQYF
TRBV7-8	TRBD1	TRBJ1-3	.	TGTGCCAGCAGCTTAGTTGTTGACAGGGGTGGAAACACCATATATTTT	CASSLVVDRGGNTIYF
TRBV5-1	.	TRBJ1-6	few	TGCGCCAGCAGCTGGGACCCGTATTCACCCCTCCACTTT	CASSWDPYSPLHF
TRBV7-9	.	TRBJ2-3	.	TGTGCCAGCAGCTTCCCAGATACGCAGTATTTT	CASSFPDTQYF
TRBV27	TRBD1	TRBJ2-1	medium-sized	TGTGCCAGCAGCCCAGGACAGGGCGGGGATGAGCAGTTCTTC	CASSPGQGGDEQFF
TRBV5-1	.	TRBJ2-7	.	TGCGCCAGCAGCCTCGCGTCGGGCTCCTACGAGCAGTACTTC	CASSLASGSYEQYF
TRBV5-1	TRBD1	TRBJ2-5	.	TGCGCCAGCAGCTTCGGGACAGGAGGGGAAGAGACCCAGTACTTC	CASSFGTGGEETQYF
TRBV4-1	TRBD2	TRBJ2-5	.	TGCGCCAGCAGCCTACAGGGGCCGCGGACTAGCGGGGGAGAGACCCAGTACTTC	CASSLQGPRTSGGETQYF
TRBV21-1	.	TRBJ2-1	.	TGTGCCTCGGGGACTAGCGGGGGGCTCGACGGGGAGTTCTTC	CASGTSGGLDGEFF
TRBV5-4	TRBD1	TRBJ2-7	.	TGTGCCAGCAGCGCCGGACAGGTCGGCGAGCAGTACTTC	CASSAGQVGEQYF
TRBV9	TRBD1	TRBJ1-1	.	TGTGCCAGCAGCCCAAGACAGGGTGTTCCTGAAGCTTTCTTT	CASSPRQGVPEAFF
TRBV5-8	.	TRBJ2-7	.	TGTGCCAGCAGCTACGCCAGCTCCTACGAGCAGTACTTC	CASSYASSYEQYF
TRBV27	.	TRBJ1-5	.	TGTGTCAGCAGTTTATCAGGGGTCGGTCAGCCCCAGCATTTT	CVSSLSGVGQPQHF
TRBV19	.	TRBJ1-1	medium-sized	TGTGCCAGTAGTGAGGTCTTGAACACTGAAGCTTTCTTT	CASSEVLNTEAFF